The 32 T cell receptor beta chains presented below share a single source sample, sequenced in a study of T cell repertoires in cytomegalovirus infection (dated by TCRdb to between 2019 and 2020). Sequencing used an Illumina HiSeq 1500. Using fastp trimming at Q25 and MiXCR clonotype assembly, TCRdb reanalyzed the public sequencing data and kept in-frame beta chains. Rows are combined by CDR3 protein, so each entry shows the most common genes and DNA. The sample includes roughly 760,000 distinct CDR3 sequences, with 35% to 45% observed a single time. Under 3.5% of the sample lies in the top ten. The source material was PBMCs. The receptors originated from a human donor in good health (CMV status not recorded). Some clones in this sample may be carry-over from other donors' samples.

This clonotype was observed at least ten times. Here the CDR3 reads CASSLERGMNTEAFF. The CDR3 nucleotides read TGTGCCAGCAGCTTAGAGAGAGGGATGAACACTGAAGCTTTCTTT. The chain links TRBV7-2 to TRBJ1-1; D not resolved. The germline CDR1 and CDR2 sequences are SGHTA and FQGNSA. The CDR3 runs 15 residues. V lost 1 base, J lost 0 bases, and 9 bases lay in between.

The chain couples TRBV6-1 to TRBJ1-5; maybe TRBD1 (5 bases). This CDR3 comprises 17 residues. From germline, CDR1 is MNHNS and CDR2 SASEGT. Trimming pared 2 bases from V and 2 bases from J, leaving 16 bases between. CDR3 region: CASSEPAGGFGNQPQHF. The CDR3 DNA reads as TGTGCCAGCAGTGAACCAGCGGGGGGATTTGGCAATCAGCCCCAGCATTTT.

The chain employs TRBV5-1 and TRBJ1-1; no clear D. CDR1 is SGHRS, CDR2 YFSETQ, per germline. V was trimmed by 0 bases and J by 4 bases, leaving 10 bases between them. CDR3 size: 14 residues. The CDR3 bases are TGCGCCAGCAGCTTGGCCGTCCCGACCACTGAAGCTTTCTTT. Translation gives CASSLAVPTTEAFF.

The V gene is TRBV29-1, the J gene TRBJ1-4; TRBD1 matches at 7 bases. The CDR3 consists of 13 residues. Germline loops: CDR1 SQVTM, CDR2 ANQGSEA. With V trimmed by 4 bases and J by 4 bases, 3 bases remained unmatched. The CDR3 loop is CSVAGTVNEKLFF. In DNA form, the CDR3 reads TGCAGCGTTGCCGGGACAGTTAATGAAAAACTGTTTTTT.

This clonotype has ten or more counts. The gene calls are TRBV6-1 and TRBJ1-5; a weak D match, TRBD1 (6 bases). Per germline, CDR1 MNHNS and CDR2 SASEGT. CDR3 length equals 16 residues. V was cut by 1 base and J by 4 bases, with 14 bases left in between. The CDR3 DNA is TGTGCCAGCAGTGAAGAAACAGGGCAGTGGAATCAGCCCCAGCATTTT. Translation gives CASSEETGQWNQPQHF.

Regarding this clonotype: Relative to the germline gene, one junction end is altered; a read error may explain this. This chain links TRBV5-3 with TRBJ1-3; D unclear. TRBV5-3 is sorted into the ORF group, with uncertain function. CDR3 length: 15 amino acids. CDR3 nucleotides: TGTGCCAGCAGCTTGGACGGGAAGGCTGGAAACACCATATATTTT. Translating gives CASSLDGKAGNTIYF.

V and J are TRBV4-1 and TRBJ2-3, with D uncertain. CDR1 MGHRA and CDR2 YSYEKL come from the germline V gene. The V end was cut by 5 bases, the J end by 4 bases, with 16 bases between. This CDR3 region has 15 residues. CDR3 region: CASSARQDPADTQYF. CDR3 in DNA: TGCGCCAGCAGCGCGCGGCAAGACCCGGCAGATACGCAGTATTTT.

This chain links TRBV2 with TRBJ2-7; either TRBD1 or TRBD2 may fit D (6 bases each). The CDR3 has 12 amino acids. With 10 bases removed from V and 0 bases from J, the gap between germline ends came to 10 bases. Germline V gene lookup returns CDR1 SNHLY and CDR2 FYNNEI. CDR3 sequence reads: CAMRDNSYEQYF. The CDR3 DNA follows: TGTGCCATGCGGGACAACTCCTACGAGCAGTACTTC.

The chain carries TRBV14 and TRBJ2-5, with 10 bases that match TRBD2. There are 17 residues in the CDR3. Per the germline V gene, CDR1 is SGHDN and CDR2 is FVKESK. V shed 0 bases and J 5 bases; nucleotides not matched to a gene: 9. The CDR3 loop reads CASSQDRGAGGSETQYF. CDR3 nucleotide sequence: TGTGCCAGCAGCCAAGATCGTGGAGCGGGAGGGTCCGAGACCCAGTACTTC.

In DNA form, the CDR3 reads TGTGCCAGCAGCTCGCGACGCTGGGGTGAGCAGTTCTTC. Protein sequence: CASSSRRWGEQFF. This sequence joins TRBV7-2 and TRBJ2-1, with D hard to call. In germline, CDR1 is SGHTA, CDR2 FQGNSA. The CDR3 consists of 13 residues. Trimming cost V 4 bases and J 9 bases, with 13 bases left between them.

The chain is built from TRBV7-2 and TRBJ2-7, with D possibly TRBD1 on 6 matching bases. The CDR3 is 15 amino acids. The V end lost 5 bases, the J end lost 0 bases, and 14 bases lay between the germline ends. CDR1 SGHTA and CDR2 FQGNSA come from the germline V gene. The CDR3 region is CASSRLGQISYEQYF. The DNA for the CDR3 is TGTGCCAGCAGCCGGCTCGGACAGATCTCCTACGAGCAGTACTTC.

In this sample, this clonotype turned up once. This chain joins TRBV6-6 and TRBJ1-1, with no clear D. The CDR3 has 13 amino acids. V was pared by 5 bases and J by 3 bases, with 10 bases between. Per the germline V gene, CDR1 is MNHNY and CDR2 is SVGAGI (reference sequence). CDR3 coding DNA: TGTGCCAGCAGTACCCCCCCCCACACTGAAGCTTTCTTT. Its translation is CASSTPPHTEAFF.

With respect to this clonotype: One end of the junction varies from germline; a read error may be responsible. In DNA, the CDR3 is TGTGCCAGCAGCTTGAGGAGAGGGGGCACTGAAGCTTTCTTT. This codes for CASSLRRGGTEAFF. This sequence joins TRBV5-3 and TRBJ1-1, with TRBD1 as a possible D gene (6 bases). TRBV5-3 is an ORF; its function is uncertain. The length of the CDR3 is 14 residues.

This clonotype was counted at least ten times. The V and J genes are TRBV7-9 and TRBJ2-7, with D possibly being TRBD2 (5 bases). This CDR3 spans 14 amino acids. Germline V gene sequence: CDR1 SEHNR, CDR2 FQNEAQ (reference sequence). V lost 2 bases and J lost 4, with 12 bases in between. CDR3 sequence (DNA): TGTGCCAGCAGCTTATCGGGGTCCATATACGAGCAGTACTTC. Translation: CASSLSGSIYEQYF.

The chain is built from TRBV6-8 and TRBJ1-1, with a tentative D call TRBD1 (5 bases). V lost 6 bases and J lost 12, with 17 bases in between. CDR3 length: 12 residues. Germline V gene data show CDR1 as MNHGY and CDR2 as SAAAGT. The CDR3 protein is CASSPGGTRTFF. CDR3 sequence (DNA): TGTGCCAGCAGCCCGGGAGGGACGCGAACTTTCTTT.

This rearrangement joins TRBV28 to TRBJ2-1, with 13 positions matching TRBD2. Germline V CDR1 and CDR2: MDHEN, SYDVKM. The junction had 3 bases not matched to a gene; V was cut back by 7 bases and J by 3 bases. CDR3 length: 15 residues. The CDR3 bases are TGTGCCAGCACGACTAGCGGGGGGATCTACAATGAGCAGTTCTTC. Protein: CASTTSGGIYNEQFF.

The V call is TRBV4-2, the J call TRBJ1-1; D is perhaps TRBD1 (5 bases). The V gene lost 2 bases and the J gene lost 1 base, with 8 bases spanning the gap. Per the germline V gene, CDR1 is LGHNA and CDR2 is YNFKEQ. The CDR3 contains 14 residues. CDR3 nucleotide sequence: TGTGCCAGCAGCCAAAATCAGGGGAACACTGAAGCTTTCTTT. Residues: CASSQNQGNTEAFF.

The sample holds a few counts of this clonotype. The chain employs TRBV27 and TRBJ2-7; maybe TRBD2 (6 bases). Trimming pared 5 bases from V and 4 bases from J, leaving 18 bases between. Germline assignment: CDR1 MNHEY and CDR2 SMNVEV (reference sequence). This CDR3 is built from 15 residues. CDR3 residues: CASSHRETTHYEQYF. CDR3 sequence (DNA): TGTGCCAGCAGTCACCGGGAGACAACACATTACGAGCAGTACTTC.

This clonotype occurred many times. The V call is TRBV19, the J call TRBJ1-5; D gene unclear. The CDR3 spans 15 residues. The V gene's germline CDR1 is LNHDA and CDR2 SQIVND (reference sequence). V dropped 6 bases and J dropped 4 bases, with 16 bases sitting between them. The CDR3 DNA follows: TGTGCCAGTAGGGCGGGCGGCGACTCTAATCAGCCCCAGCATTTT. It codes for CASRAGGDSNQPQHF.

In its sample, this clonotype was seen a few times. This chain connects TRBV19 to TRBJ1-1; TRBD1 agrees at 8 bases. Germline CDR1 is LNHDA and CDR2 is SQIVND (reference sequence). Trimming took 8 bases from V and 6 from J; bases not matched to a gene: 5. The CDR3 loop spans 12 amino acids. The CDR3 here is CASFQGAAEAFF. The CDR3 DNA follows: TGTGCCAGTTTTCAGGGGGCGGCTGAAGCTTTCTTT.

V is TRBV7-9 and J is TRBJ1-4; 10 bases line up with TRBD1. The CDR3 consists of 15 residues. V was clipped by 5 bases and J by 6 bases; unmatched bases: 6. Germline lookup yields CDR1 SEHNR and CDR2 FQNEAQ (reference sequence). This CDR3 is CASSPPGQGYEKLFF. As DNA, the CDR3 is TGTGCCAGCAGCCCACCGGGACAGGGGTATGAAAAACTGTTTTTT.

The rearrangement uses TRBV11-2 and TRBJ2-1; the D gene is possibly TRBD2 (5 bases). Germline assignment: CDR1 SGHAT and CDR2 FQNNGV. Trimming pared 3 bases from V and 0 bases from J, leaving 9 bases between. The CDR3 runs to 15 residues. The chain's CDR3 is CASSFTGSSYNEQFF. CDR3 in DNA: TGTGCCAGCAGCTTCACGGGGAGCTCCTACAATGAGCAGTTCTTC.

This clonotype appeared a single time. A read error may produce the germline difference seen at one junction end. The chain links TRBV12-3 or TRBV12-4 to TRBJ2-7; TRBD1 aligns across 8 bases. The CDR3 loop spans 12 amino acids. CDR3 coding DNA: TGTTCCAGCAGTGGACAGGGCTACGAGCCGTACTTC. As protein: CSSSGQGYEPYF.

The chain employs TRBV19 and TRBJ2-7; 7 bases map to TRBD1. This CDR3 has 14 amino acids. CDR1 is LNHDA, CDR2 SQIVND, per germline (reference sequence). V was pared by 6 bases and J by 3 bases, with 8 bases of the junction left unmatched. DNA for the CDR3: TGTGCCAGTAGGGTGACAGGGTCAAGCTACGAGCAGTACTTC. Translated, it gives CASRVTGSSYEQYF. Full variable domain (outside the CDR3, taken from reference TRBV19 and TRBJ2-7): DGGITQSPKYLFRKEGQNVTLSCEQNLNHDAMYWYRQDPGQGLRLIYYSQIVNDFQKGDIAEGYSVSREKKESFPLTVTSAQKNPTAFYLCASRVTGSSYEQYFGPGTRLTVT.

This clonotype came up many times. This chain links TRBV7-2 with TRBJ2-1, with TRBD2 matching over 8 bases. CDR1 SGHTA and CDR2 FQGNSA come from the germline V gene. V shed 0 bases, J shed 6 bases, and the junction held 1 base outside the gene matches. The CDR3 covers 14 residues. The CDR3 region has the DNA TGTGCCAGCAGCTTAGCCGGGACTAGCAATGAGCAGTTCTTC. Translation: CASSLAGTSNEQFF.

The chain uses TRBV11-2 and TRBJ2-3; 10 bases are shared with TRBD2. V trimming: 3 bases; J trimming: 2 bases; junction bases outside the gene matches: 5. Germline values: CDR1 SGHAT, CDR2 FQNNGV. The length of the CDR3 is 16 residues. The CDR3 protein is CASSFLAGALTDTQYF. The CDR3 DNA is TGTGCCAGCAGCTTCCTAGCGGGAGCCCTCACAGATACGCAGTATTTT.

The CDR3 protein is CSAPNVGQGARTEAFF. CDR3 nucleotide sequence: TGCAGTGCTCCCAACGTAGGACAGGGGGCGCGTACTGAAGCTTTCTTT. The gene calls are TRBV20-1 and TRBJ1-1; 11 bases align to TRBD1. Unmatched junction bases numbered 13, after V lost 5 bases and J lost 5 bases. The germline V gene has CDR1 DFQATT and CDR2 SNEGSKA (reference sequence). The CDR3 consists of 16 residues.

This clonotype was picked up a small number of times. The chain joins TRBV6-2 or TRBV6-3 to TRBJ2-3; D perhaps matches TRBD2 (7 bases). Germline CDR1 MNHEY, CDR2 SVGEGT. This CDR3 has 14 amino acids. The V end was cut by 2 bases, the J end by 2 bases, with 8 bases between. Written as DNA, the CDR3 is TGTGCCAGCAGTTACGCGGGGGCCACAGATACGCAGTATTTT. The encoded protein is CASSYAGATDTQYF.

This clonotype was observed a handful of times. The chain joins TRBV19 to TRBJ2-7; 12 positions match TRBD2. CDR3 length: 16 residues. J was trimmed by 3 bases and V by 4 bases; bases with no gene match: 7. Germline assignment: CDR1 LNHDA and CDR2 SQIVND (reference sequence). CDR3: CASSRLAGVFGYEQYF. The DNA for the CDR3 is TGTGCCAGTAGTAGACTAGCGGGAGTTTTCGGCTACGAGCAGTACTTC.

This chain links TRBV6-1 with TRBJ2-1, with D possibly matching TRBD2 (7 bases). This CDR3 contains 14 residues. Trimming took 4 bases from V and 6 from J, leaving 13 bases between them. CDR1 and CDR2 (germline): MNHNS, SASEGT. CDR3 DNA sequence: TGTGCCAGCAGTGCCGGGGGGCCTCGCAATGAGCAGTTCTTC. This sequence encodes CASSAGGPRNEQFF.

This clonotype was found a few times. This chain links TRBV29-1 with TRBJ1-1, with D maybe TRBD1 (6 bases). Germline V CDR1 and CDR2: SQVTM, ANQGSEA. The CDR3 covers 14 residues. V gave up 7 bases and J gave up 0 bases, with 15 bases separating them. CDR3: CSARATGMNTEAFF. For the CDR3, the DNA is TGCAGCGCCCGGGCTACAGGGATGAACACTGAAGCTTTCTTT.

This clonotype was recorded many times. The chain uses TRBV7-2 and TRBJ2-5; a weak D match, TRBD1 (5 bases). V shed 5 bases and J shed 5 bases, with 15 bases lying between them. The CDR3 sequence is 14 residues long. From germline, CDR1 is SGHTA and CDR2 FQGNSA. The CDR3 loop is CASSTGVRRETQYF. The CDR3 DNA reads as TGTGCCAGCAGCACAGGAGTCAGGCGGGAGACCCAGTACTTC.